These 11 T cell receptor beta chains originate from one sample sequenced in a study of T-cell memory formation after mild COVID-19. TCRdb recomputed calls from the 5' RACE reads with MiXCR, one row per CDR3 protein. The sample consists of more than 300,000 distinct CDR3 sequences, less than 25% of them appearing once. The sequenced sample consisted of PBMCs or a T cell subset sorted from them (not recorded which). All receptors derive from a man younger than 35 who had mild COVID-19 (a few samples of this study predate the infection). Cell type and time point are not known.

This clonotype occurred a few times. This rearrangement joins TRBV10-3 to TRBJ2-3; 7 bases are a match to TRBD2. J lost 4 bases, V lost 8 bases, and 18 bases had no gene match. The CDR3 is 17 residues long. CDR1 ENHRY and CDR2 SYGVKD come from the germline V gene. CDR3 in DNA: TGTGCCATCGGGACGGGAGGAAGGCCTGGGGACGCAGATACGCAGTATTTT. Translated, it gives CAIGTGGRPGDADTQYF.

This clonotype was detected a few times. The chain employs TRBV7-9 and TRBJ1-2; 7 positions agree with TRBD1. The V segment lost 7 bases and the J segment 4 bases; nucleotides outside the gene matches: 9. The CDR3 covers 14 residues. Germline loops: CDR1 SEHNR, CDR2 FQNEAQ (reference sequence). CDR3 loop: CASTLNQGGYGYTF. CDR3 nucleotide sequence: TGTGCCAGCACCCTAAACCAGGGGGGCTATGGCTACACCTTC.

This clonotype was counted once. The gene calls are TRBV20-1 and TRBJ1-2; D is unclear. Germline loops: CDR1 DFQATT, CDR2 SNEGSKA (reference sequence). The germline V and J ends were trimmed by 3 bases and 5 bases, with 13 bases remaining between them. This CDR3 is 13 amino acids long. CDR3 in amino acids: CSASPRERYGYTF. The CDR3 nucleotides are TGCAGTGCTAGCCCCCGGGAGAGGTATGGCTACACCTTC.

The rearrangement uses TRBV12-3 or TRBV12-4 and TRBJ2-5, with D possibly TRBD1 on 6 matching bases. V shed 6 bases and J shed 5 bases, with 19 bases lying between them. This CDR3 contains 15 residues. The CDR3 DNA is TGTGCCAGCAGGTCCACAGGGAGTCCCTGGGAGACCCAGTACTTC. It specifies CASRSTGSPWETQYF.

The chain combines TRBV7-9 with TRBJ2-3; TRBD2 agrees at 9 bases. The V gene end was trimmed by 7 bases and the J gene end by 5 bases; junction bases not matched to a gene: 13. Germline V gene lookup returns CDR1 SEHNR and CDR2 FQNEAQ (reference sequence). CDR3 size: 16 residues. CDR3 sequence (DNA): TGTGCCAGCACGGTCTGGCGGGGGGGGGTGAGAGATACGCAGTATTTT. This translates into CASTVWRGGVRDTQYF.

This chain uses TRBV7-2 with TRBJ2-5; D might be TRBD1 (5 bases). CDR1 and CDR2 (germline): SGHTA, FQGNSA. The CDR3 has 15 residues. The V gene lost 1 base and the J gene lost 5 bases, with 14 bases spanning the gap. The CDR3 DNA is TGTGCCAGCAGCTTAGTAGGGCAGGGCCGGGAGACCCAGTACTTC. Its translation: CASSLVGQGRETQYF.

The chain uses TRBV7-6 and TRBJ1-1; D is undetermined. Germline-derived CDR1 and CDR2 are SGHVS and FNYEAQ. V lost 5 bases and J 6 bases, leaving 16 bases between the germline ends. The CDR3 consists of 14 residues. Here the CDR3 reads CASSPGGVLSEAFF. The CDR3 nucleotides read TGTGCCAGCAGCCCCGGTGGGGTTTTGTCTGAAGCTTTCTTT.

The chain links TRBV15 to TRBJ1-1; a weak D match, TRBD1 (5 bases). V was clipped by 5 bases and J by 7 bases, with 14 bases between them. Germline V CDR1 and CDR2: LNHNV, YYDKDF (reference sequence). The CDR3 consists of 13 residues. CDR3 amino acids: CATSPPRGLEAFF. The DNA for the CDR3 is TGTGCCACCAGCCCCCCAAGGGGCCTTGAAGCTTTCTTT.

This clonotype was seen a handful of times. This chain uses TRBV7-3 with TRBJ2-2; the D is unclear. Looked up from germline, CDR1 is SGHTA and CDR2 is FQGTGA. This CDR3 has 13 residues. The V end was cut by 5 bases, the J end by 4 bases, with 8 bases between. This CDR3 is CASSPTFTGELFF. The DNA for the CDR3 is TGTGCCAGCAGCCCCACTTTCACCGGGGAGCTGTTTTTT.

V usage is TRBV5-1 and J usage is TRBJ1-5; D call uncertain. The CDR3 totals 15 residues. Germline V gives CDR1 SGHRS, CDR2 YFSETQ. The V and J ends lost 1 base and 0 bases respectively, with 8 bases between them. In DNA form, the CDR3 reads TGCGCCAGCAGCTTGCCCCTAAATAGCAATCAGCCCCAGCATTTT. It codes for CASSLPLNSNQPQHF. The full variable domain, with the rest looked up from reference TRBV5-1 and TRBJ1-5, is KAGVTQTPRYLIKTRGQQVTLSCSPISGHRSVSWYQQTPGQGLQFLFEYFSETQRNKGNFPGRFSGRQFSNSRSEMNVSTLELGDSALYLCASSLPLNSNQPQHFGDGTRLSIL.

CDR3 nucleotide sequence: TGTGCCAGCAGCCAAGATACGGGAAGGCAGACCCAGTACTTC. Translating gives CASSQDTGRQTQYF. V usage is TRBV3-1 and J usage is TRBJ2-5; D is perhaps TRBD2 (5 bases). Per germline, CDR1 LGHDT and CDR2 YNNKEL (reference sequence). The V gene lost 0 bases and the J gene lost 6 bases, with 11 bases spanning the gap. CDR3 length equals 14 residues.